These T cell receptor beta chains were read from a single sample in a study of blood T cell repertoires in COVID-19. Sequencing used immunoSEQ multiplex PCR; TCRdb keeps in-frame clones, though not all of them. The sample has around 250,000 clones, about 80% seen once; the top ten hold roughly 2%. The specimen was peripheral blood. The receptor source for this set is a man aged 25 to 40 who had recovered from COVID-19. Each CDR3 is given with its conserved first and last residue. D genes are given only for firm matches. Part of the rows lack a size; the others show once, few, many or a class for expanded clones.

D gene	J gene	clone size	V gene	CDR3 protein	CDR3 DNA
NA	TRBJ2-5	once	TRBV4-1	CASSLGPGDETQYF	TGCGCCAGCAGCCTAGGGCCGGGGGACGAGACCCAGTACTTC
NA	TRBJ2-3	NA	TRBV7-9	CASSLLGATDTQYF	TGTGCCAGCAGCTTATTAGGGGCCACAGATACGCAGTATTTT
NA	TRBJ1-6	NA	TRBV27	CASSPVYDSPLHF	TGTGCCAGCAGTCCAGTTTACGATTCACCCCTCCACTTT
NA	TRBJ1-5	NA	TRBV7-8	CASSRRGGSNQPQHF	TGTGCCAGCAGCCGCAGGGGTGGTAGCAATCAGCCCCAGCATTTT
NA	TRBJ1-1	NA	TRBV3-1/TRBV3-2	CASSQDLQGTEAFF	TGTGCCAGCAGCCAAGATTTGCAGGGCACTGAAGCTTTCTTT
NA	TRBJ1-5	NA	TRBV7-8	CASSSGSRTTGQPQHF	TGTGCCAGCAGCTCAGGGTCCCGTACTACGGGTCAGCCCCAGCATTTT
NA	TRBJ1-5	once	TRBV28	CASILAGGPQHF	TGTGCCAGCATCCTGGCGGGGGGGCCCCAGCATTTT
NA	TRBJ1-2	once	TRBV6-6	CASTSQGFYGYTF	TGTGCCAGCACCTCACAGGGATTCTATGGCTACACCTTC
TRBD2	TRBJ2-5	NA	TRBV2	CASSFGKLAGGRETQYF	TGTGCCAGCAGTTTTGGAAAACTAGCGGGGGGCCGTGAGACCCAGTACTTC
NA	TRBJ2-7	many	TRBV11-2	CASSSRGGSSYEQYF	TGTGCCAGCAGCTCCCGAGGGGGATCCTCCTACGAGCAGTACTTC
NA	TRBJ2-3	NA	TRBV9	CASSDVVGGNTDTQYF	TGTGCCAGCAGCGACGTAGTGGGGGGAAACACAGATACGCAGTATTTT
TRBD1	TRBJ2-1	NA	TRBV7-8	CASSSGTGLGNEQFF	TGTGCCAGCAGCTCCGGGACAGGGCTTGGCAATGAGCAGTTCTTC
TRBD1	TRBJ2-5	NA	TRBV4-1	CASAPSGQTQETQYF	TGCGCCAGCGCCCCCTCGGGACAGACCCAAGAGACCCAGTACTTC
TRBD2	TRBJ2-7	NA	TRBV2	CASSPSGGSYEQYF	TGTGCCAGCAGTCCTTCGGGGGGATCCTACGAGCAGTACTTC
NA	TRBJ2-2	NA	TRBV29-1	CSVDRGNTGELFF	TGCAGCGTTGACAGGGGAAACACCGGGGAGCTGTTTTTT
TRBD1	TRBJ1-2	once	TRBV3-1/TRBV3-2	CASSNQGAEGYTF	TGTGCCAGCAGCAATCAGGGGGCCGAAGGCTACACCTTC
NA	TRBJ2-5	NA	TRBV5-1	CASTTGGAGETQYF	TGCGCCAGCACCACTGGGGGGGCCGGCGAGACCCAGTACTTC
TRBD1	TRBJ2-5	NA	TRBV28	CASRETGAKETQYF	TGTGCCAGCAGGGAGACAGGGGCCAAAGAGACCCAGTACTTC
TRBD1	TRBJ1-3	NA	TRBV28	CASSQAGTGVFPIYF	TGTGCCAGCAGCCAAGCCGGGACAGGGGTTTTCCCCATATATTTT
NA	TRBJ2-2	NA	TRBV6-5	CASSYRANTGELFF	TGTGCCAGCAGTTACAGAGCGAACACCGGGGAGCTGTTTTTT
NA	TRBJ1-2	NA	TRBV18	CASSPEGYGYTF	TGTGCCAGCTCACCAGAGGGCTATGGCTACACCTTC
NA	TRBJ1-1	NA	TRBV9	CASSGGWGGTEAFF	TGTGCCAGCAGCGGTGGTTGGGGCGGCACTGAAGCTTTCTTT
TRBD1	TRBJ2-5	NA	TRBV5-8	CASSLEGQEETQYF	TGTGCCAGCAGCTTGGAAGGACAGGAAGAGACCCAGTACTTC
NA	TRBJ2-5	NA	TRBV7-9	CASSLDYRETQYF	TGTGCCAGCAGCTTAGACTATCGGGAGACCCAGTACTTC
NA	TRBJ2-5	NA	TRBV15	CATSRDRASRETQYF	TGTGCCACCAGCAGAGATCGAGCTAGTCGAGAGACCCAGTACTTC
NA	TRBJ2-5	NA	TRBV7-2	CASSLRQGRETQYF	TGTGCCAGCAGCTTAAGGCAGGGTAGGGAGACCCAGTACTTC
NA	TRBJ2-7	NA	TRBV5-1	CASSFPGHSYEQYF	TGCGCCAGCAGCTTTCCGGGACATTCCTACGAGCAGTACTTC
TRBD1	TRBJ2-7	NA	TRBV4-1	CASSLRTGDHEQYF	TGCGCCAGCAGCCTCCGGACAGGGGACCACGAGCAGTACTTC
NA	TRBJ2-7	few	TRBV5-1	CASSIGGGQQYEQYF	TGCGCCAGCAGCATCGGCGGGGGCCAACAGTACGAGCAGTACTTC
NA	TRBJ1-1	NA	TRBV3-1/TRBV3-2	CASSLGGAPEAFF	TGTGCCAGCAGCCTAGGGGGGGCCCCTGAAGCTTTCTTT
NA	TRBJ1-1	NA	TRBV11-2	CASSPGLWGAFF	TGTGCCAGCAGCCCGGGACTGTGGGGAGCTTTCTTT
NA	TRBJ2-2	few	TRBV28	CASSWWAQNGELFF	TGTGCCAGCAGTTGGTGGGCTCAGAACGGGGAGCTGTTTTTT
NA	TRBJ1-2	NA	TRBV9	CASSALGGIYGYTF	TGTGCCAGCAGCGCGCTCGGGGGAATCTATGGCTACACCTTC
NA	TRBJ2-1	once	TRBV3-1/TRBV3-2	CASSLPTAHNEQFF	TGTGCCAGCAGCCTCCCGACTGCCCACAATGAGCAGTTCTTC
NA	TRBJ1-2	NA	TRBV4-1	CASSQQVNYGYTF	TGCGCCAGCAGCCAGCAGGTTAACTATGGCTACACCTTC
NA	TRBJ1-2	NA	TRBV5-1	CASSLSTAANYGYTF	TGCGCCAGCAGCTTGTCAACAGCCGCTAACTATGGCTACACCTTC
TRBD1	TRBJ1-5	NA	TRBV6-2/TRBV6-3	CASSSVRGTEPQHF	TGTGCCAGCAGTTCGGTCAGGGGGACGGAGCCCCAGCATTTT
NA	TRBJ1-5	few	TRBV21-1	CASSKAAARTGDLGSNQPQHF	TGTGCCAGCAGCAAAGCCGCCGCCCGGACAGGGGATCTAGGAAGCAATCAGCCCCAGCATTTT
TRBD1	TRBJ1-1	few	TRBV18	CASSPLPGQGNTEAFF	TGTGCCAGCTCACCCCTACCGGGACAGGGGAACACTGAAGCTTTCTTT
NA	TRBJ1-1	once	TRBV9	CASSAFGRGEAFF	TGTGCCAGCAGCGCATTTGGTAGGGGTGAAGCTTTCTTT
NA	TRBJ2-1	NA	TRBV7-3	CASSRQTDRGGQFF	TGTGCCAGCAGCCGTCAGACAGATCGTGGCGGGCAGTTCTTC
TRBD2	TRBJ2-1	once	TRBV12-5	CASGLVPGGLADSYNEQFF	TGTGCTAGTGGTTTGGTACCTGGGGGACTAGCGGACTCCTACAATGAGCAGTTCTTC
TRBD2	TRBJ2-1	NA	TRBV27	CASSHGTSAYNEQFF	TGTGCCAGCAGTCACGGGACTAGCGCCTACAATGAGCAGTTCTTC
TRBD1	TRBJ1-2	NA	TRBV20-1	CSASQGGVIYGYTF	TGCAGTGCTAGTCAGGGGGGCGTAATCTATGGCTACACCTTC
NA	TRBJ1-5	NA	TRBV3-1/TRBV3-2	CASSQAGDQPQHF	TGTGCCAGCAGCCAAGCAGGGGATCAGCCCCAGCATTTT
NA	TRBJ2-3	NA	TRBV6-1	CASSERGSYTDTQYF	TGTGCCAGCAGTGAACGGGGATCCTACACAGATACGCAGTATTTT
TRBD1	TRBJ1-1	NA	TRBV6-5	CASRDSWTGKTEAFF	TGTGCCAGCAGGGACAGCTGGACAGGGAAAACTGAAGCTTTCTTT
TRBD2	TRBJ2-3	NA	TRBV5-1	CASSLVAGGHPDTQYF	TGCGCCAGCAGCTTGGTTGCGGGGGGACACCCAGATACGCAGTATTTT
TRBD1	TRBJ1-2	once	TRBV6-5	CASTAAGGGYGYTF	TGTGCCAGCACGGCGGCAGGGGGTGGCTATGGCTACACCTTC
TRBD1	TRBJ2-5	NA	TRBV7-8	CASSLRDRAGETQYF	TGTGCCAGCAGCCTCCGGGACAGGGCCGGGGAGACCCAGTACTTC
TRBD2	TRBJ2-3	NA	TRBV2	CASSESLAAQDTQYF	TGTGCCAGCAGTGAAAGCCTAGCGGCCCAGGATACGCAGTATTTT
NA	TRBJ2-5	NA	TRBV10-1	CASSRTAMGTQYF	TGCGCCAGCAGTCGGACAGCGATGGGGACCCAGTACTTC
NA	TRBJ1-2	NA	TRBV10-3	CAIKDSNYGYTF	TGTGCCATCAAGGACAGTAACTATGGCTACACCTTC
TRBD2	TRBJ2-1	NA	TRBV9	CASSGPGGRGNNEQFF	TGTGCCAGCAGCGGACCTGGGGGGAGGGGAAACAATGAGCAGTTCTTC
TRBD1	TRBJ2-5	NA	TRBV2	CASRGQGASETQYF	TGTGCCAGCAGAGGACAGGGTGCGTCAGAGACCCAGTACTTC
NA	TRBJ1-2	NA	TRBV6-5	CASSYGQNYGYTF	TGTGCCAGCAGCTACGGACAGAACTATGGCTACACCTTC
TRBD2	TRBJ2-5	NA	TRBV7-9	CASSPGLAGGIETQYF	TGTGCCAGCAGCCCGGGACTAGCGGGGGGGATTGAGACCCAGTACTTC